These 10 T cell receptor beta chains came from one sample sequenced in a study of blood T cell repertoires in COVID-19 (TCRdb year 2020). Library method: the immunoSEQ multiplex PCR assay. Entries here come from immuneACCESS through TCRdb and include only in-frame sequences with V and J called. Some clones fail to appear in such tables; in the studies checked, an unresolved V gene covers under half of the shortfall, and the cause of the remainder is unknown. Counted in this sample were a few hundred thousand clones; roughly 84% of them appeared once. Clones ranked in the top ten supply 3.4% of the sample. The material sequenced was PBMCs or T cells enriched from blood (not recorded which). The receptor set was obtained from a man aged 45 to 65 who had recovered from COVID-19.

The rearrangement uses TRBV6-1 and TRBJ1-3; D not certain. The CDR3 loop spans 21 amino acids. Looked up from germline, CDR1 is MNHNS and CDR2 is SASEGT. The germline V and J ends were trimmed by 2 bases and 0 bases, with 26 bases remaining between them. The CDR3 reads CASSEHVLSWSEGGSGNTIYF. In DNA, the CDR3 is TGTGCCAGCAGTGAACACGTGTTGTCATGGAGCGAAGGAGGCTCTGGAAACACCATATATTTT.

The chain is built from TRBV19 and TRBJ1-2; D may be TRBD1 (5 bases). Between the trimmed V and J ends, which lost 7 bases and 5 bases, there was a span of 23 bases. CDR3 length: 16 residues. Germline CDR1 reads LNHDA; CDR2 reads SQIVND (reference sequence). CDR3 nucleotides: TGTGCCAGTACCGCGGACACCACTACGGGGGGGTATGGCTACACCTTC. Amino acids: CASTADTTTGGYGYTF.

This rearrangement joins TRBV28 to TRBJ2-1; 7 bases are shared with TRBD1. Unmatched junction bases numbered 4, after V lost 5 bases and J lost 0 bases. The V gene's germline CDR1 is MDHEN and CDR2 SYDVKM. The CDR3 consists of 15 residues. CDR3 loop: CASSAGDSSYNEQFF. CDR3 DNA: TGTGCCAGCAGTGCCGGGGACAGCTCCTACAATGAGCAGTTCTTC.

The V call is TRBV7-9, the J call TRBJ2-7; weak D call: TRBD1 (5 bases). V shed 1 base and J shed 1 base, with 11 bases lying between them. This CDR3 region has 15 residues. Germline assignment: CDR1 SEHNR and CDR2 FQNEAQ (reference sequence). As DNA, the CDR3 is TGTGCCAGCAGCTTAGTGGGGCTGGGGTCCTACGAGCAGTACTTC. Its protein is CASSLVGLGSYEQYF.

The gene calls are TRBV5-1 and TRBJ2-7; no definite D call. The CDR3 runs 14 residues. With 0 bases removed from V and 6 bases from J, the gap between germline ends came to 13 bases. The germline gives CDR1 SGHRS, CDR2 YFSETQ. The CDR3 sequence is CASSLGLQTPEQYF. The CDR3 DNA sequence: TGCGCCAGCAGCTTGGGGTTACAAACCCCCGAGCAGTACTTC.

This chain links TRBV11-2 with TRBJ2-1, with TRBD1 matching over 10 bases. CDR1 SGHAT and CDR2 FQNNGV come from the germline V gene. With 6 bases clipped from V and 8 bases from J, the junction kept 13 bases outside the gene matches. The CDR3 is 16 amino acids. DNA of the CDR3: TGTGCCAGCAGTTCATCCCCGGGACAGGGGTTCCATGAGCAGTTCTTC. Encoded protein: CASSSSPGQGFHEQFF.

V is TRBV7-2 and J is TRBJ2-3; 12 bases fit TRBD2. The CDR3 totals 19 residues. V shed 5 bases and J 5 bases; nucleotides not matched to a gene: 17. Germline V gives CDR1 SGHTA, CDR2 FQGNSA. The CDR3 loop is CASSARLKLAGGPVDTQYF. The CDR3 DNA follows: TGTGCCAGCAGCGCGCGACTGAAGCTAGCGGGAGGGCCGGTAGATACGCAGTATTTT.

The CDR3 sequence: CASSQETSGGGYNEQFF. CDR3 nucleotides: TGTGCCAGCAGCCAAGAAACTAGCGGGGGGGGATACAATGAGCAGTTCTTC. V and J are TRBV3-1 (or the pseudogene TRBV3-2) and TRBJ2-1; 13 nucleotides agree with TRBD2. The CDR3 runs to 17 residues. Germline V lookup: CDR1 LGHDT, CDR2 YNNKEL (reference sequence). V shed 0 bases and J 4 bases; nucleotides not matched to a gene: 3.

The chain joins TRBV25-1 to TRBJ1-5; 10 bases align to TRBD1. There are 17 residues in the CDR3. CDR1 is MGHDK, CDR2 SYGVNS, per germline. The V gene end was trimmed by 1 base and the J gene end by 2 bases; junction bases not matched to a gene: 5. The CDR3 loop is CASSESGTGVGNQPQHF. The CDR3 bases are TGTGCCAGCAGTGAATCTGGGACAGGGGTGGGCAATCAGCCCCAGCATTTT.

This clone was seen only a few times. V and J are TRBV5-1 and TRBJ2-7, with a possible D match to TRBD1 (6 bases). Per the germline V gene, CDR1 is SGHRS and CDR2 is YFSETQ. The V end lost 0 bases, the J end lost 0 bases, and 13 bases lay between the germline ends. This CDR3 contains 16 residues. The CDR3 loop is CASSLGDTRSSYEQYF. Here the CDR3 DNA reads TGCGCCAGCAGCTTGGGGGACACCCGGAGCTCCTACGAGCAGTACTTC.